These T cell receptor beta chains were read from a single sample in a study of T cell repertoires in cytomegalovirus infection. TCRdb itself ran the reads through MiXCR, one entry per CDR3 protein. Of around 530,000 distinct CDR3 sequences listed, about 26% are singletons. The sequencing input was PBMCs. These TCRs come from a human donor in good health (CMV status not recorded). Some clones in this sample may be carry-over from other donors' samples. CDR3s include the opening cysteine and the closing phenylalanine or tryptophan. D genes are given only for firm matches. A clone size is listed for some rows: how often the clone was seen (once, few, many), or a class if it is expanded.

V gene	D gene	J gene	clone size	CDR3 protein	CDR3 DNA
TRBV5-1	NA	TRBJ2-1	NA	CASSLAVLASYNEQFF	TGCGCCAGCAGCTTGGCCGTCCTAGCGTCCTACAATGAGCAGTTCTTC
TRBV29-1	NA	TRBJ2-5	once	CSVEEKGGRVQETQYF	TGCAGCGTTGAAGAAAAAGGGGGTAGGGTCCAAGAGACCCAGTACTTC
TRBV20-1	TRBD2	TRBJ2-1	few	CSAWTSGSLSSDEQFF	TGCAGTGCGTGGACTAGCGGGAGTTTGTCCTCGGATGAGCAGTTCTTC
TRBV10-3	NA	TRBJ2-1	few	CAISVKGSGPYNEQFF	TGTGCCATCAGTGTAAAAGGCTCAGGGCCCTACAATGAGCAGTTCTTC
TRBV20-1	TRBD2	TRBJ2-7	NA	CSARSLAGEGEQYF	TGCAGTGCTAGGTCTTTAGCGGGAGAAGGCGAGCAGTACTTC
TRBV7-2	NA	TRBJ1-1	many	CASSSQLGGGEGAFF	TGTGCCAGCAGCTCGCAATTGGGGGGGGGCGAAGGAGCTTTCTTT
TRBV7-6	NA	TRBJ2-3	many	CASSSIQGSDTQYF	TGTGCCAGCAGCTCGATACAGGGTTCAGATACGCAGTATTTT
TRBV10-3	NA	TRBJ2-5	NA	CAISEPSYEWGETQYF	TGTGCCATCAGTGAGCCTAGCTACGAGTGGGGAGAGACCCAGTACTTC
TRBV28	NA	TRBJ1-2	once	CASTIEGGGYTF	TGTGCCAGCACCATTGAGGGTGGTGGCTACACCTTC
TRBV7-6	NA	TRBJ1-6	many	CARGLNNSPLHF	TGTGCCAGGGGACTGAATAATTCACCCCTCCACTTT
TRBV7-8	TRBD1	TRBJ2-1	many	CASSPETGMIHEQFF	TGTGCCAGCAGCCCCGAGACAGGGATGATACATGAGCAGTTCTTC
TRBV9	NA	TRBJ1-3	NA	CASSALTGRGNTIYF	TGTGCCAGCAGCGCGTTAACAGGGAGAGGAAACACCATATATTTT
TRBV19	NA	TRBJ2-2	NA	CASSPRPLAGELFF	TGTGCCAGTAGCCCACGCCCCCTGGCCGGGGAGCTGTTTTTT
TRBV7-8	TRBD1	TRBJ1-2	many	CASSTRTGGGRGGYTF	TGTGCCAGCAGCACTCGGACAGGGGGCGGTAGGGGTGGCTACACCTTC
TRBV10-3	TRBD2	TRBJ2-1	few	CAASSKTGLAGKSYNEQFF	TGTGCGGCTTCGAGCAAAACGGGACTAGCGGGAAAGTCCTACAATGAGCAGTTCTTC
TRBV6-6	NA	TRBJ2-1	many	CASSLAISSEQFF	TGTGCCAGCAGTTTGGCCATCTCCTCTGAGCAGTTCTTC
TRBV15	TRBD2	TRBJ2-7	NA	CATSKEWSEREAEQYF	TGTGCCACGAGCAAAGAGTGGAGCGAGCGGGAGGCCGAGCAGTACTTC
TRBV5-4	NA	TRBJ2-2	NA	CASSPPGGGRYTGELFF	TGTGCCAGCAGCCCACCAGGGGGCGGGAGGTACACCGGGGAGCTGTTTTTT
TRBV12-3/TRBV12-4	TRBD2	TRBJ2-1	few	CASSLVGTSLHNEQFF	TGTGCCAGCAGTTTAGTAGGGACTAGCTTGCACAATGAGCAGTTCTTC
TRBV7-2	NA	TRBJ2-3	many	CANKAYTGIADTQYF	TGTGCCAACAAAGCTTATACAGGTATCGCAGATACGCAGTATTTT
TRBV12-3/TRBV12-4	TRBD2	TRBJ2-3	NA	CASSFSRTSGTDTQYF	TGTGCCAGCAGTTTCAGCCGCACTAGCGGCACAGATACGCAGTATTTT
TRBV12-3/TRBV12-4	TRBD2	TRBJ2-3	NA	CASIRRESDTQYF	TGTGCCAGCATAAGGCGGGAGTCAGATACGCAGTATTTT
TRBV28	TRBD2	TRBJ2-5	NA	CASSLSTSGVEETQYF	TGTGCCAGCAGTTTAAGCACTAGCGGGGTCGAAGAGACCCAGTACTTC
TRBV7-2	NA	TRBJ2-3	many	CASSLATLTDTQYF	TGTGCCAGCAGCTTAGCGACACTCACAGATACGCAGTATTTT
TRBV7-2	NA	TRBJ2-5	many	CASSLLPLQETQYF	TGTGCCAGCAGCTTACTACCCCTCCAAGAGACCCAGTACTTC
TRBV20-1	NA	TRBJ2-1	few	CSAVADRIGGEQFF	TGCAGTGCGGTAGCGGATAGAATTGGTGGTGAGCAGTTCTTC
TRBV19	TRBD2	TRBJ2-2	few	CASSISWASGNTGELFF	TGTGCCAGTAGTATTAGTTGGGCTAGCGGGAACACCGGGGAGCTGTTTTTT
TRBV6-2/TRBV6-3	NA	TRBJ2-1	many	CASEDGSSYNEQFF	TGTGCCAGCGAAGACGGGAGTTCCTACAATGAGCAGTTCTTC
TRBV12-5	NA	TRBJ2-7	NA	CASGLIGGSDEQYF	TGTGCTAGTGGTTTAATCGGGGGCTCCGACGAGCAGTACTTC
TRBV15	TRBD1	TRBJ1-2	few	CATSVSGTARGYTF	TGTGCCACCAGCGTCAGCGGGACAGCTAGGGGCTACACCTTC
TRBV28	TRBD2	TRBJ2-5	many	CASSLLTSRETQYF	TGTGCCAGCAGCTTGCTGACTAGCAGGGAGACCCAGTACTTC
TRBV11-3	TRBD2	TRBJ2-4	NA	CASSFGASGRGGDIQYF	TGTGCCAGCAGCTTTGGAGCTAGCGGGAGGGGAGGGGACATTCAGTACTTC
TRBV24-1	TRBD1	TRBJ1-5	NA	CATAGTGTNQPQHF	TGTGCCACCGCCGGGACAGGGACGAATCAGCCCCAGCATTTT
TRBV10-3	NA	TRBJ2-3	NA	CAISEGSLTDTQYF	TGTGCCATCAGTGAAGGATCGCTTACAGATACGCAGTATTTT
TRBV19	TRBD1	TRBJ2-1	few	CASSKRDSYNEQFF	TGTGCCAGTAGCAAACGGGACAGTTACAATGAGCAGTTCTTC
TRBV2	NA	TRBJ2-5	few	CARQGWRETQYF	TGTGCCAGGCAGGGGTGGAGAGAGACCCAGTACTTC
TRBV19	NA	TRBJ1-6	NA	CASSIVDSPLHF	TGTGCCAGTAGTATCGTGGATTCACCCCTCCACTTT
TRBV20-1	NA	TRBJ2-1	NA	CSARDEKGRSSYNEQFF	TGCAGTGCTAGAGATGAAAAGGGTAGGAGCTCCTACAATGAGCAGTTCTTC
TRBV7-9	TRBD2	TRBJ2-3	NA	CASTGGAGTDTQYF	TGTGCCAGTACGGGAGGGGCCGGCACAGATACGCAGTATTTT
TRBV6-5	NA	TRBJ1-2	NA	CASSYFPRNYGYTF	TGTGCCAGCAGTTACTTCCCCAGGAACTATGGCTACACCTTC
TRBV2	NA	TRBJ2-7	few	CASSEGAPEYF	TGTGCCAGCAGTGAAGGGGCACCAGAGTACTTC